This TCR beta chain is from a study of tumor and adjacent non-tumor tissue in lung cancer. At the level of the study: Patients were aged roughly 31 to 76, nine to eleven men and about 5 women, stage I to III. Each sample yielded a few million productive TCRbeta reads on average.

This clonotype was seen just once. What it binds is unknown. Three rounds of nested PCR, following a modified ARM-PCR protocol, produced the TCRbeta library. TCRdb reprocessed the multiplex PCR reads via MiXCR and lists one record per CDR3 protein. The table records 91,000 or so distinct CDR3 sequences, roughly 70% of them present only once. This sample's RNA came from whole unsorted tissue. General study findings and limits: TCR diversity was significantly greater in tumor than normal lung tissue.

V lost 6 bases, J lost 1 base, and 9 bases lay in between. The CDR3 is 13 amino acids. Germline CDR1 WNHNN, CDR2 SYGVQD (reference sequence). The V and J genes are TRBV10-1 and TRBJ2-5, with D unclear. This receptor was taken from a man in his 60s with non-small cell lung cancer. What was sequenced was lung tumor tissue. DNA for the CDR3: TGCGCCAGCAGAGCAAGGATCCAAGAGACCCAGTACTTC. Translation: CASRARIQETQYF.